Following are 13 T cell receptor beta chains from one sample sequenced in a study of shared clonotypes between healthy human individuals. Generated by immunoSEQ multiplex PCR, the TCRdb table keeps only in-frame clones and is missing some. The sample has roughly 1.4 million clones; approximately 98.5% are singletons. Material: naive CD4+ T cells sorted from blood. Subset meaning: CD45RA+ positively selected. The source is a young man in good health.

V is TRBV10-2 and J is TRBJ1-5, with 8 positions matching TRBD1. The CDR3 spans 13 residues. Germline CDR1 and CDR2: WSHSY and SAAADI. Trimming took 4 bases from V and 7 from J; bases not matched to a gene: 3. The CDR3 bases are TGCGCCAGCAGTGCTCAGGGGGCACAGCCCCAGCATTTT. Translation: CASSAQGAQPQHF.

The chain carries TRBV5-4 and TRBJ2-3; D call uncertain. There are 15 residues in the CDR3. Trimming pared 0 bases from V and 0 bases from J, leaving 8 bases between. CDR1 is SGHNT, CDR2 YYREEE, per germline (reference sequence). CDR3 residues: CASSLVASSTDTQYF. The CDR3 DNA is TGTGCCAGCAGCTTGGTAGCATCTAGCACAGATACGCAGTATTTT. The complete variable domain, with remaining parts taken from reference TRBV5-4 and TRBJ2-3, reads ETGVTQSPTHLIKTRGQQVTLRCSSQSGHNTVSWYQQALGQGPQFIFQYYREEENGRGNFPPRFSGLQFPNYSSELNVNALELDDSALYLCASSLVASSTDTQYFGPGTRLTVL.

The rearrangement uses TRBV11-2 and TRBJ1-2, with 10 bases identical to TRBD1. The germline gives CDR1 SGHAT, CDR2 FQNNGV. The CDR3 is 14 amino acids. The ends lost 5 bases at V and 7 bases at J; junction bases unmatched: 7. The CDR3 is CASSPGQGKGGYTF. CDR3 nucleotides: TGTGCCAGCAGCCCGGGACAGGGGAAGGGTGGCTACACCTTC.

This clone was seen once. One junction end does not reproduce the germline sequence, and a read error may be involved. The CDR3 DNA follows: TGTGCCAGCAGCTCTTCTACAGGGAGGTTGGTTTTC. Translating gives CASSSSTGRLVF. V usage is TRBV7-2 and J usage is TRBJ2-7, with D possibly called TRBD1 or TRBD2 (6 bases each). The CDR3 is 12 residues long. CDR1 and CDR2 (germline): SGHTA, FQGNSA.

V is TRBV6-5 and J is TRBJ2-7; D is perhaps TRBD2 (6 bases). V shed 4 bases and J shed 1 base, with 11 bases lying between them. This CDR3 contains 14 residues. Germline CDR1 MNHEY, CDR2 SVGAGI. CDR3 in amino acids: CASSLGGVSYEQYF. CDR3 bases: TGTGCCAGCAGTTTGGGGGGAGTGTCCTACGAGCAGTACTTC.

This rearrangement joins TRBV4-1 to TRBJ1-1; the match to TRBD1 covers 9 bases. The CDR3 loop spans 16 amino acids. V lost 5 bases, J lost 5 bases, and 12 bases stayed unmatched. Germline-derived CDR1 and CDR2 are MGHRA and YSYEKL. The CDR3 DNA reads as TGCGCCAGCAGCTTACAGAGGACAGGGGAGAGAACTGAAGCTTTCTTT. Protein product: CASSLQRTGERTEAFF.

The V call is TRBV5-4, the J call TRBJ2-5; D remains ambiguous. V was cut by 3 bases and J by 5 bases, with 14 bases left in between. The CDR3 extends over 14 amino acids. Germline-derived CDR1 and CDR2 are SGHNT and YYREEE (reference sequence). The DNA of the CDR3 is TGTGCCAGCAGCTCCATAAGGAGTGGGGAGACCCAGTACTTC. It translates to CASSSIRSGETQYF.

V and J are TRBV5-1 and TRBJ1-1, with D perhaps matching TRBD1 (6 bases). This CDR3 spans 16 amino acids. In germline, CDR1 is SGHRS, CDR2 YFSETQ. V was cut by 0 bases and J by 1 base, with 13 bases left in between. The CDR3 DNA follows: TGCGCCAGCAGCTTGGTTGGGGGCTCAGGGAACACTGAAGCTTTCTTT. It specifies CASSLVGGSGNTEAFF.

The rearrangement joins TRBV9 to TRBJ2-3; maybe TRBD1 (5 bases). The CDR3 extends over 17 amino acids. Germline values: CDR1 SGDLS, CDR2 YYNGEE. The V end was cut by 0 bases, the J end by 3 bases, with 17 bases between. CDR3 nucleotide sequence: TGTGCCAGCAGCGTAGCCGGCAGGGTATCTGGTACAGATACGCAGTATTTT. Encoded protein: CASSVAGRVSGTDTQYF.

The chain uses TRBV7-3 and TRBJ2-7; D perhaps matches TRBD1 (6 bases). Between the trimmed V and J ends, which lost 10 bases and 4 bases, there was a span of 20 bases. The CDR3 consists of 14 residues. Germline CDR1 and CDR2: SGHTA and FQGTGA. Written as DNA, the CDR3 is TGTGCCAAAGGACGGGACACTAGTCCATACGAGCAGTACTTC. Its protein product is CAKGRDTSPYEQYF.

The J gene is TRBJ2-5, the V gene TRBV5-4; 9 bases fit TRBD1. The CDR3 covers 14 residues. The germline CDR1 and CDR2 sequences are SGHNT and YYREEE (reference sequence). The V and J ends lost 5 bases and 5 bases, in that order; junction bases with no gene match: 7. The CDR3 DNA sequence: TGTGCCAGCAGAAAGGACAGGGGTAGGGAGACCCAGTACTTC. Translation gives CASRKDRGRETQYF.

This chain connects TRBV6-6 to TRBJ2-1; D may be TRBD2 (5 bases). Between the trimmed V and J ends, which lost 2 bases and 10 bases, there was a span of 9 bases. This CDR3 contains 12 residues. Germline V lookup: CDR1 MNHNY, CDR2 SVGAGI (reference sequence). The CDR3 sequence is CASSYAGGEQFF. As DNA, the CDR3 is TGTGCCAGCAGTTACGCCGGAGGAGAGCAGTTCTTC.

This clone has only one observation. The J gene is TRBJ2-1, the V gene TRBV7-2, with D possibly TRBD2 on 8 matching bases. CDR3 length: 17 amino acids. Looked up from germline, CDR1 is SGHTA and CDR2 is FQGNSA. V lost 5 bases and J lost 8, with 25 bases in between. The CDR3 DNA reads as TGTGCCAGCAGCCATCCCCCCGGGAGGGGGCGCGGGCATGAGCAGTTCTTC. Protein: CASSHPPGRGRGHEQFF.